These T cell receptor beta chains were read from a single sample in a study of T cells in Graves' hyperthyroidism and ophthalmopathy. From the multiplex PCR reads, TCRdb called clonotypes with MiXCR, one entry per CDR3 protein. Here the sample spans under 700,000 distinct CDR3 sequences, 40% to 55% being singletons. Source material: peripheral blood or thyroid tissue (not recorded which). These TCRs come from a woman under 30 with Graves' hyperthyroidism. Each CDR3 is given with its conserved first and last residue. The D gene is left open where the match is weak. A row's size may be missing; if present it is once, few, many or a size class.

clone_size cdr3_length j_call v_call d_call cdr3_nt cdr3_aa
- 11 TRBJ1-5 TRBV29-1 - TGCAGCCCACACGGGAATCAGCCCCAGCATTTT CSPHGNQPQHF
few 15 TRBJ2-7 TRBV7-2 - TGTGCCAGCAGCCAAATGAGGGGGGCAACGTACGAGCAGTACTTC CASSQMRGATYEQYF
- 15 TRBJ1-2 TRBV6-5 - TGTGCCAGCAGTTACTCCCGGGGAGGGCGACGCGGCTACACCTTC CASSYSRGGRRGYTF
- 15 TRBJ2-7 TRBV4-1 TRBD1 TGCGCCAGCAGCCAAGTGGGGACAGGGATACGTGAGCAGTACTTC CASSQVGTGIREQYF
- 15 TRBJ2-5 TRBV7-2 TRBD2 TGTGCCATCAGGGGAGCTAGCGGGGCCCAAGAGACCCAGTACTTC CAIRGASGAQETQYF
- 14 TRBJ1-2 TRBV5-1 TRBD1 TGCGCCAGCAGCGTGGGACAGCATAACTATGGCTACACCTTC CASSVGQHNYGYTF
- 13 TRBJ2-5 TRBV2 - TGTGCCAGCAGTCCTCCCCCCGAGGAGACCCAGTACTTC CASSPPPEETQYF
- 13 TRBJ2-5 TRBV20-1 TRBD2 TGCAGTGCTTCCGGGACTAGCGGAAAGACCCAGTACTTC CSASGTSGKTQYF
- 14 TRBJ1-6 TRBV2 - TGTGCCAGCACTAGGGAGCACTATAATTCACCCCTCCACTTT CASTREHYNSPLHF
- 13 TRBJ2-1 TRBV15 TRBD2 TGTGCCACCAGCGGAGATCGGGAGGGTGAGCAGTTCTTC CATSGDREGEQFF
- 17 TRBJ1-6 TRBV11-1 - TGTGCCAGCAGTCCCCCCCTCGACTCCCGACCTAATTCACCCCTCCACTTT CASSPPLDSRPNSPLHF
- 15 TRBJ2-5 TRBV9 - TGTGCCAGCAGCGTAGCTCAGGCGGCGCAAGAGACCCAGTACTTC CASSVAQAAQETQYF
- 12 TRBJ1-2 TRBV10-3 - TGTGCCATCAGTGAGGGATCCTATGGCTACACCTTC CAISEGSYGYTF
- 13 TRBJ2-3 TRBV20-1 - TGCAGTGTTCCACTAGTGGACACAGATACGCAGTATTTT CSVPLVDTDTQYF
- 15 TRBJ1-1 TRBV9 - TGTGCCAGCAGCGTAGACCCCACACTAAACACTGAAGCTTTCTTT CASSVDPTLNTEAFF
- 16 TRBJ2-2 TRBV25-1 TRBD1 TGTGCCAGCAGTGAATTTGGAGCAGGGGGCACCGGGGAGCTGTTTTTT CASSEFGAGGTGELFF
few 12 TRBJ1-1 TRBV11-3 - TGTGCCAGCAGCGGAGGATACACTGAAGCTTTCTTT CASSGGYTEAFF
- 14 TRBJ2-2 TRBV7-6 - TGTGCCAGCAGCTTCCCCTCAGAGTCCGGGGAGCTGTTTTTT CASSFPSESGELFF
few 13 TRBJ1-2 TRBV7-2 - TGTGCCAGCAGCTTAGTGGGAAGGGGCGGCTACACCTTC CASSLVGRGGYTF
- 15 TRBJ1-1 TRBV2 TRBD1 TGTGCCAGCAGCTACGGGGACAGGGGCTCCACTGAAGCTTTCTTT CASSYGDRGSTEAFF
once 13 TRBJ2-7 TRBV19 TRBD2 TGTGCCAGTAGTCCGGGACTAGCGGGAAGCAAGTTCTTC CASSPGLAGSKFF
few 13 TRBJ1-6 TRBV4-3 - TGCGCCAGCAGCCAAGTAACACTTTCACCCCTCCACTTT CASSQVTLSPLHF
- 14 TRBJ1-5 TRBV29-1 - TGCAGCGTTACGTTTGGAGGGTCCGGTCAGCCCCAGCATTTT CSVTFGGSGQPQHF
many 13 TRBJ1-2 TRBV19 - TGTGCCAGTAGTATTCGGCACAACTATGGCTACACCTTC CASSIRHNYGYTF
- 12 TRBJ2-5 TRBV15 TRBD1 TGTGCCACCAACAGGGGCGAAGAGACCCAGTACTTC CATNRGEETQYF
- 15 TRBJ1-6 TRBV10-3 TRBD1 TGTGCCATCAGTGAATGGCAGGGGGCCAATTCACCCCTCCACTTT CAISEWQGANSPLHF
- 14 TRBJ2-7 TRBV7-9 - TGTGCCAGCAGCCCTGGACTTAATTCCTACGAGCAGTACTTC CASSPGLNSYEQYF
few 13 TRBJ1-2 TRBV19 TRBD1 TGTGCCAGCCGGCCCACAGGGGCATATGGCTACACCTTC CASRPTGAYGYTF
- 15 TRBJ1-1 TRBV6-5 - TGTGCCAGCAGTTACCGGGACATGAGATCCCATGAAGCTTTCTTT CASSYRDMRSHEAFF
once 15 TRBJ1-6 TRBV15 TRBD1 TGTGCCACCAGCAGAGATCGACAGGGACCTTCACCCCTCCACTTT CATSRDRQGPSPLHF
- 14 TRBJ1-1 TRBV7-8 - TGTGCCAGCAGCCCAAAGGGACCGGACACTGAAGCTTTCTTT CASSPKGPDTEAFF
- 17 TRBJ1-6 TRBV7-2 - TGTGCCAGCAGCTTAGATCCCGTGAGCTCCTATAATTCACCCCTCCACTTT CASSLDPVSSYNSPLHF
many 15 TRBJ1-2 TRBV24-1 - TGTGCCACCAGTGATCCCCGCTCGGGTAACTATGGCTACACCTTC CATSDPRSGNYGYTF
- 18 TRBJ1-5 TRBV2 - TGTGCCGTCGTAGAGACGGACATCACAACGGGGGGCAATCAGCCCCAGCATTTT CAVVETDITTGGNQPQHF
few 12 TRBJ1-6 TRBV20-1 - TGCAGTGCCTACCTACAGGGCTCAGCCCTCCACTTT CSAYLQGSALHF
few 15 TRBJ1-2 TRBV7-9 - TGTGCCAGCAGCCGGAATGTCGACAGCACCTATGGCTACACCTTC CASSRNVDSTYGYTF
many 13 TRBJ1-4 TRBV29-1 - TGCAGCGTTGGCGGGGAATCAGATGAAAAACTGTTTTTT CSVGGESDEKLFF
- 12 TRBJ2-7 TRBV29-1 TRBD1 TGCAGCGTCCGGGACAGGATATGGGAGCAGTACTTC CSVRDRIWEQYF
few 14 TRBJ1-1 TRBV9 - TGTGCCAGCAGCGTAGCAGGGTTCGGGACTGAAGCTTTCTTT CASSVAGFGTEAFF
- 12 TRBJ1-2 TRBV7-9 - TGTGCCAGCAGTTTCAGGGGCTTGGGCTACACCTTC CASSFRGLGYTF
- 15 TRBJ2-7 TRBV19 TRBD1 TGTGCCAGTAGTATCGGACAGGGGGCCCTCTACGAGCAGTACTTC CASSIGQGALYEQYF
- 12 TRBJ2-7 TRBV9 - TGTGCCAGCAGCCAGGCCTACAATGAGCAGTACTTC CASSQAYNEQYF
- 13 TRBJ1-2 TRBV7-2 - TGTGCCAGCAGCTTAGCGAGCGGGGAAGGCTACACCTTC CASSLASGEGYTF
- 11 TRBJ2-2 TRBV10-3 - TGTGCCCCTATAAACACCGGGGAGCTGTTTTTT CAPINTGELFF
- 14 TRBJ2-2 TRBV10-3 TRBD2 TGTGCCATCACTACGGGAGGGCCCTCCGGGGAGCTGTTTTTT CAITTGGPSGELFF
- 14 TRBJ1-2 TRBV7-9 - TGTGCCAGCAGCTTAGGGTCGCAATCGGCGGGCTACACCTTC CASSLGSQSAGYTF
many 13 TRBJ1-1 TRBV29-1 - TGCAGCGTGGGGAGGGCGTCTGGCACTGAAGCTTTCTTT CSVGRASGTEAFF
many 14 TRBJ2-5 TRBV7-9 - TGTGCCAGCAGCTTAGCGAGCGGTCAAGAGACCCAGTACTTC CASSLASGQETQYF
- 15 TRBJ1-3 TRBV20-1 - TGCAGTGCACAACTAGACGTCGTCTCTGGAAACACCATATATTTT CSAQLDVVSGNTIYF
few 13 TRBJ1-3 TRBV2 - TGTGCCAGCAGCGCGGGGGGTGGAAACACCATATATTTT CASSAGGGNTIYF
- 13 TRBJ2-7 TRBV14 - TGTGCCAGCAGCCAGACAGATTTTTACGAGCAGTACTTC CASSQTDFYEQYF
- 14 TRBJ2-7 TRBV7-8 TRBD1 TGTGCCAGCGTGCCCGGGACAGGGGGCTACGAGCAGTACTTC CASVPGTGGYEQYF
- 16 TRBJ1-6 TRBV25-1 - TGTGCCAGCAGTGCTAGATGGCAGACGGGTAATTCACCCCTCCACTTT CASSARWQTGNSPLHF
- 14 TRBJ2-7 TRBV7-2 - TGTGCCAGCAGCTTATCGACAGGTTTAGGCGAGCAGTACTTC CASSLSTGLGEQYF
- 15 TRBJ2-3 TRBV7-2 - TGTGCCAGCAGCTTAGCCAGGGGGGGCACAGATACGCAGTATTTT CASSLARGGTDTQYF
- 14 TRBJ2-6 TRBV19 - TGTGCCAGTAGTTTCCACTCTGGGGCCAACGTCCTGACTTTC CASSFHSGANVLTF
- 15 TRBJ1-5 TRBV6-1 - TGTGCCAGCAGTCGGGACCGAGCGAGAAATCAGCCCCAGCATTTT CASSRDRARNQPQHF
few 14 TRBJ2-6 TRBV5-1 - TGCGCCAGCAGACGGGGTGCTGGGGCCAACGTCCTGACTTTC CASRRGAGANVLTF
- 14 TRBJ1-1 TRBV9 - TGTGCCAGCAGCGCGGGGGTTTCGAACACTGAAGCTTTCTTT CASSAGVSNTEAFF